These 28 T cell receptor beta chains were all obtained from the same sample, sequenced in a study of OX40 agonist ivuxolimab in advanced cancers. Measured with immunoSEQ multiplex PCR; TCRdb has only the in-frame clones, and not every one. The top ten hold 0.85% to 0.95% of the sample, which has tens of thousands of clones, around 91% seen once. The sequences come from CD4+ or CD8+ T cells sorted from blood, collected in a trial of the OX40 agonist ivuxolimab. All receptors derive from an adult with an advanced solid tumor such as melanoma, head and neck, liver or kidney cancer.

A single count supports this clone. The CDR3 loop reads CASSLEWGSSNTGELFF. Written as DNA, the CDR3 is TGTGCCAGCAGCTTAGAATGGGGCAGCTCGAACACCGGGGAGCTGTTTTTT. The rearrangement joins TRBV11-2 to TRBJ2-2; D might be TRBD1 (5 bases). Germline lookup yields CDR1 SGHAT and CDR2 FQNNGV. V lost 0 bases, J lost 0 bases, and 11 bases lay in between. The CDR3 loop spans 17 amino acids.

This clone was counted only a few times. The chain links TRBV2 to TRBJ1-4; no firm D call. The CDR3 loop spans 16 amino acids. CDR1 and CDR2 from the germline V gene are SNHLY and FYNNEI. Deletions cut 3 bases from V and 8 bases from J, with 19 bases between. The CDR3, as DNA: TGTGCCAGCAGTGATTCCAACTCGAAAGGAGGCGAAAAACTGTTTTTT. This encodes CASSDSNSKGGEKLFF.

The V gene is TRBV6-6, the J gene TRBJ2-1; 8 bases line up with TRBD2. J was trimmed by 16 bases and V by 5 bases; bases with no gene match: 7. The CDR3 length is 11 residues. Germline CDR1 MNHNY, CDR2 SVGAGI (reference sequence). In DNA, the CDR3 is TGTGCCAGCAGTACGGGGGGGAGCCAATTCTTC. Its protein product is CASSTGGSQFF.

Written as DNA, the CDR3 is TGCGCCAGCAGCCCCCTACCACAGCACTACGAGCAGTACTTC. It specifies CASSPLPQHYEQYF. The chain combines TRBV5-1 with TRBJ2-7; no reliable D call. CDR1 is SGHRS and CDR2 is YFSETQ in the germline V gene. V lost 4 bases to trimming and J lost 3 bases, with 14 bases between them. CDR3 length equals 14 residues. The full variable domain, rest sourced from reference TRBV5-1 and TRBJ2-7, is KAGVTQTPRYLIKTRGQQVTLSCSPISGHRSVSWYQQTPGQGLQFLFEYFSETQRNKGNFPGRFSGRQFSNSRSEMNVSTLELGDSALYLCASSPLPQHYEQYFGPGTRLTVT.

The V and J genes are TRBV7-9 and TRBJ2-5, with D possibly being TRBD2 (6 bases). CDR3 length: 14 residues. Germline values: CDR1 SEHNR, CDR2 FQNEAQ (reference sequence). With 5 bases removed from V and 1 base from J, the gap between germline ends came to 11 bases. CDR3 sequence: CASSIPGVQETQYF. In nucleotides, the CDR3 is TGTGCCAGCAGCATACCGGGAGTCCAAGAGACCCAGTACTTC.

The chain combines TRBV7-8 with TRBJ2-2; no clear D gene. The CDR3 is 13 residues long. Germline V gene sequence: CDR1 SGHVS, CDR2 FQNEAQ. Trimming pared 2 bases from V and 3 bases from J, leaving 4 bases between. This CDR3 reads CASSLSDTGELFF. The CDR3 coding sequence is TGTGCCAGCAGCTTATCGGACACCGGGGAGCTGTTTTTT.

The chain combines TRBV30 with TRBJ1-4, with unresolved D. Germline CDR1 is GTSNPN and CDR2 is SVGIG (reference sequence). V lost 3 bases, J lost 6 bases, and 5 bases lay in between. The CDR3 has 11 residues. The CDR3 bases are TGTGCCTGGAGCCTCTATGAAAAACTGTTTTTT. Its protein product is CAWSLYEKLFF.

The rearrangement uses TRBV19 and TRBJ2-5; D remains ambiguous. The V gene lost 6 bases and the J gene lost 3 bases, with 20 bases spanning the gap. The CDR3 consists of 16 residues. CDR1 and CDR2 (germline): LNHDA, SQIVND (reference sequence). The CDR3 DNA reads as TGTGCCAGTAGGATAACCTCATCAGGCTTCGAAGAGACCCAGTACTTC. Translated: CASRITSSGFEETQYF.

The chain has TRBV19 and TRBJ2-1, with TRBD1 matching over 7 bases. The trim removed 5 bases at V and 10 bases at J, leaving 17 bases unmatched. From germline, CDR1 is LNHDA and CDR2 SQIVND (reference sequence). CDR3 length: 16 residues. The CDR3 coding sequence is TGTGCCAGTAGTCCCTCTCCGGGACAGAGACTATCCGAGCAGTTCTTC. Protein sequence: CASSPSPGQRLSEQFF. Supplemented by reference TRBV19 and TRBJ2-1, the full variable domain reads DGGITQSPKYLFRKEGQNVTLSCEQNLNHDAMYWYRQDPGQGLRLIYYSQIVNDFQKGDIAEGYSVSREKKESFPLTVTSAQKNPTAFYLCASSPSPGQRLSEQFFGPGTRLTVL.

CDR3 sequence reads: CAIRRGTSGATGELFF. The DNA of the CDR3 is TGTGCCATTCGGCGAGGGACTAGCGGGGCCACCGGGGAGCTGTTTTTT. The chain recombines TRBV10-3 with TRBJ2-2; 13 bases are a match to TRBD2. Per the germline V gene, CDR1 is ENHRY and CDR2 is SYGVKD. J was trimmed by 4 bases and V by 9 bases; bases with no gene match: 8. CDR3 size: 16 residues.

This chain's CDR3 is CAWSFQSGNQPQHF. The DNA for the CDR3 is TGTGCCTGGAGTTTCCAGTCTGGCAATCAGCCCCAGCATTTT. This chain joins TRBV30 and TRBJ1-5; the D is unclear. Germline V lookup: CDR1 GTSNPN, CDR2 SVGIG (reference sequence). V was trimmed by 2 bases and J by 2 bases, leaving 10 bases between them. The CDR3 loop spans 14 amino acids.

This chain uses TRBV7-8 with TRBJ1-4, with 9 bases identical to TRBD1. The ends lost 8 bases at V and 8 bases at J; junction bases unmatched: 9. CDR3 length equals 14 residues. From germline, CDR1 is SGHVS and CDR2 FQNEAQ. DNA of the CDR3: TGTGCCAGCGCCGCCGGGACAGGGAACGAAAAACTGTTTTTT. Translated, it gives CASAAGTGNEKLFF.

This chain joins TRBV9 and TRBJ1-5, with D hard to call. The length of the CDR3 is 15 residues. V was cut by 0 bases and J by 4 bases, with 11 bases left in between. Germline assignment: CDR1 SGDLS and CDR2 YYNGEE. The CDR3 DNA is TGTGCCAGCAGCGTAGGGGAGGCCCCAAATCAGCCCCAGCATTTT. It encodes CASSVGEAPNQPQHF. The full variable domain, with the rest looked up from reference TRBV9 and TRBJ1-5, is DSGVTQTPKHLITATGQRVTLRCSPRSGDLSVYWYQQSLDQGLQFLIQYYNGEERAKGNILERFSAQQFPDLHSELNLSSLELGDSALYFCASSVGEAPNQPQHFGDGTRLSIL.

The V and J genes are TRBV18 and TRBJ2-5, with 12 bases lining up with TRBD1. The germline CDR1 and CDR2 sequences are KGHSH and LQKENI. The CDR3 length is 17 residues. V lost 6 bases to trimming and J lost 4 bases; unmatched junction nucleotides: 12. The CDR3 protein is CASSRDRGLPEGETQYF. The CDR3 DNA reads TGTGCCAGCTCTCGGGACAGGGGGCTCCCCGAGGGAGAGACCCAGTACTTC.

The chain is built from TRBV5-1 and TRBJ2-3; 11 nucleotides match TRBD2. V lost 7 bases to trimming and J lost 3 bases; unmatched junction nucleotides: 7. Germline V gene data show CDR1 as SGHRS and CDR2 as YFSETQ. The CDR3 consists of 15 residues. CDR3 loop: CASSLSGRETDTQYF. The CDR3 region has the DNA TGCGCCAGCTCCCTTAGCGGGAGGGAGACAGATACGCAGTATTTT.

The chain carries TRBV5-1 and TRBJ1-1; a possible D gene is TRBD1 (5 bases). Germline values: CDR1 SGHRS, CDR2 YFSETQ. The V end lost 2 bases, the J end lost 2 bases, and 7 bases lay between the germline ends. The CDR3 covers 13 residues. The CDR3 sequence is CASSFGGNTEAFF. The CDR3 coding sequence is TGCGCCAGCAGCTTTGGGGGAAACACTGAAGCTTTCTTT. Using reference TRBV5-1 and TRBJ1-1 for the parts outside the CDR3, the full variable domain is KAGVTQTPRYLIKTRGQQVTLSCSPISGHRSVSWYQQTPGQGLQFLFEYFSETQRNKGNFPGRFSGRQFSNSRSEMNVSTLELGDSALYLCASSFGGNTEAFFGQGTRLTVV.

The chain links TRBV10-3 to TRBJ1-2; possible D gene TRBD1, 5 bases. Trimming pared 3 bases from V and 3 bases from J, leaving 17 bases between. Germline V lookup: CDR1 ENHRY, CDR2 SYGVKD. The CDR3 runs to 16 residues. In DNA form, the CDR3 reads TGTGCCATCAGTGACCCAGGGAGACCTAAGGACTATGGCTACACCTTC. This codes for CAISDPGRPKDYGYTF.

This clone came up once. The chain employs TRBV19 and TRBJ2-1; no firm D call. Per the germline V gene, CDR1 is LNHDA and CDR2 is SQIVND (reference sequence). The CDR3 length is 15 residues. V was cut by 6 bases and J by 0 bases, with 12 bases left in between. The CDR3 spells CASSVAASSYNEQFF. DNA for the CDR3: TGTGCCAGTAGCGTCGCGGCGAGCTCCTACAATGAGCAGTTCTTC.

This rearrangement joins TRBV18 to TRBJ2-5, with TRBD2 matching over 10 bases. Germline-derived CDR1 and CDR2 are KGHSH and LQKENI. There are 16 residues in the CDR3. V was pared by 2 bases and J by 5 bases, with 8 bases of the junction left unmatched. The CDR3 DNA is TGTGCCAGCTCACCATTCGAGCGGGGGGGCCTGGAGACCCAGTACTTC. Protein product: CASSPFERGGLETQYF.

CDR3 sequence reads: CASSFPMNTEAFF. CDR3 in DNA: TGTGCCAGCAGTTTCCCCATGAACACTGAAGCTTTCTTT. This chain uses TRBV28 with TRBJ1-1, with D hard to call. This CDR3 has 13 amino acids. Per germline, CDR1 MDHEN and CDR2 SYDVKM. The germline V and J ends were trimmed by 3 bases and 0 bases, with 5 bases remaining between them. Drawing the rest from reference TRBV28 and TRBJ1-1, the complete variable domain is DVKVTQSSRYLVKRTGEKVFLECVQDMDHENMFWYRQDPGLGLRLIYFSYDVKMKEKGDIPEGYSVSREKKERFSLILESASTNQTSMYLCASSFPMNTEAFFGQGTRLTVV.

The chain is built from TRBV7-9 and TRBJ2-3; unclear D gene. The CDR3 loop spans 16 amino acids. The V end was cut by 2 bases, the J end by 1 base, with 13 bases between. The germline V gene has CDR1 SEHNR and CDR2 FQNEAQ (reference sequence). The CDR3 DNA follows: TGTGCCAGCAGCTTACAGTATAGGTCGGGCACAGATACGCAGTATTTT. Protein: CASSLQYRSGTDTQYF.

CDR3 loop: CASSRTRLAGGNEQFF. CDR3 bases: TGTGCCAGCAGCCGTACACGACTAGCGGGGGGTAATGAGCAGTTCTTC. The gene calls are TRBV7-3 and TRBJ2-1; 13 nucleotides line up with TRBD2. CDR3 length: 16 residues. The junction had 8 bases not matched to a gene; V was cut back by 5 bases and J by 7 bases. Germline values: CDR1 SGHTA, CDR2 FQGTGA.

The chain joins TRBV5-1 to TRBJ2-1; 10 bases agree with TRBD2. Germline loops: CDR1 SGHRS, CDR2 YFSETQ. This CDR3 is built from 14 residues. V shed 1 base, J shed 15 bases, and the junction held 10 bases outside the gene matches. The CDR3 loop reads CASSLYTSGISPFF. The CDR3, as DNA: TGCGCCAGCAGCTTGTACACTAGCGGGATAAGTCCGTTCTTC. The variable domain in full, with the rest retrieved from reference TRBV5-1 and TRBJ2-1, is KAGVTQTPRYLIKTRGQQVTLSCSPISGHRSVSWYQQTPGQGLQFLFEYFSETQRNKGNFPGRFSGRQFSNSRSEMNVSTLELGDSALYLCASSLYTSGISPFFGPGTRLTVL.

The chain recombines TRBV5-1 with TRBJ2-7, with 12 bases that match TRBD1. The CDR3 spans 16 residues. The ends lost 1 base at V and 5 bases at J; junction bases unmatched: 7. Per germline, CDR1 SGHRS and CDR2 YFSETQ. CDR3 amino acids: CASSLTTGQGAHEQYF. The CDR3 DNA follows: TGCGCCAGCAGCTTGACGACGGGACAGGGGGCTCACGAGCAGTACTTC.

The genes are TRBV11-2 and TRBJ2-1, with 11 bases aligning to TRBD2. CDR1 and CDR2 (germline): SGHAT, FQNNGV. There are 17 residues in the CDR3. With 0 bases clipped from V and 7 bases from J, the junction kept 8 bases outside the gene matches. DNA of the CDR3: TGTGCCAGCAGCTTAGATTATAAGCTAGCGGGAGGTAATGAGCAGTTCTTC. Protein product: CASSLDYKLAGGNEQFF.

The gene calls are TRBV29-1 and TRBJ2-1; 7 bases line up with TRBD1. V lost 6 bases and J lost 4; bases outside the gene matches: 3. CDR3 size: 12 residues. Germline V gives CDR1 SQVTM, CDR2 ANQGSEA. The CDR3 DNA follows: TGCAGCGTAGGGGGACAGTACAATGAGCAGTTCTTC. Its translation is CSVGGQYNEQFF.

CDR3 in amino acids: CASSHPPGQGGPVNQPQHF. The CDR3 DNA follows: TGCGCCAGCAGCCATCCTCCGGGACAGGGGGGCCCAGTCAATCAGCCCCAGCATTTT. V and J are TRBV4-1 and TRBJ1-5; 11 bases are shared with TRBD1. This CDR3 region has 19 residues. Germline trimming cut 3 bases from V and 3 bases from J; bases unmatched to any gene: 13. Per germline, CDR1 MGHRA and CDR2 YSYEKL.

The chain carries TRBV29-1 and TRBJ1-2; D call uncertain. The germline V gene encodes CDR1 SQVTM and CDR2 ANQGSEA. The CDR3 spans 11 residues. V lost 3 bases to trimming and J lost 6 bases, with 8 bases between them. The CDR3 DNA reads as TGCAGCGTTGATAAGGGAAATGGCTACACCTTC. It specifies CSVDKGNGYTF.